What follows describes a single TCR beta chain. Its antigen remains unidentified. Only in-frame clones appear in the TCRdb table, and some are missing; sequencing was by immunoSEQ multiplex PCR. The sample yields 95,000 to 150,000 clones, more than 75% seen once. This record comes from a study of T cell responses to AZD1222 COVID-19 vaccine. V was pared by 5 bases and J by 9 bases, with 11 bases of the junction left unmatched. The CDR3 has 14 residues. Germline V lookup: CDR1 MGHDK, CDR2 SYGVNS. Findings of the study overall: Vaccine-related CD4 TCRs covered spike, predominating at 160-218 and 743-854.

This chain uses TRBV25-1 with TRBJ2-7, with TRBD1 matching over 9 bases. This TCR was sampled from an adult in good health. Sequenced here: peripheral blood, sampled on day 0 of AZD1222 vaccination. The CDR3 nucleotides read TGTGCCAGCAGTCTTAGGACAGGGGATATAGGGCAGTACTTC. Protein product: CASSLRTGDIGQYF.